The 30 T cell receptor beta chains below were found in one sample sequenced in a study of T cells in Graves' hyperthyroidism and ophthalmopathy. Amplification of TCR beta CDR3 regions used RNA as the template. TCR CDR3 underwent first-round RT-PCR with the HTBI primer set. MiXCR, applied by TCRdb to the multiplex PCR reads, yields one record per CDR3 protein. The sample contains 300,000 to 450,000 distinct CDR3 sequences, approximately 14% of which appear only once. The sample was blood. The receptors derive from a young woman with Graves' hyperthyroidism that later progressed to Graves' ophthalmopathy.

This clonotype was observed a few times. The chain employs TRBV20-1 and TRBJ1-5; TRBD1 agrees at 8 bases. Germline CDR1 reads DFQATT; CDR2 reads SNEGSKA (reference sequence). V shed 1 base and J 7 bases; nucleotides not matched to a gene: 6. The CDR3 consists of 14 residues. DNA for the CDR3: TGCAGTGCTAGAGCCGGGACAGGCCGGCAGCCCCAGCATTTT. Its protein product is CSARAGTGRQPQHF.

In its sample, this clonotype was seen many times. The V gene is TRBV2, the J gene TRBJ2-1, with 16 bases that match TRBD2. The CDR3 loop spans 17 amino acids. Germline CDR1 is SNHLY and CDR2 is FYNNEI. V lost 6 bases and J lost 5; bases outside the gene matches: 7. The DNA of the CDR3 is TGTGCCAGCAGGGGGGGACTAGCGGGAGGGCGTCACAATGAGCAGTTCTTC. Translation: CASRGGLAGGRHNEQFF.

This clonotype came up many times. J is TRBJ2-5 and V is TRBV11-2; no reliable D call. The germline CDR1 and CDR2 sequences are SGHAT and FQNNGV. CDR3 size: 17 residues. V lost 4 bases and J lost 3, with 21 bases in between. Here the CDR3 DNA reads TGTGCCAGCAGCTCCACGGCTAGACATAACCTGAAAGAGACCCAGTACTTC. Amino acid sequence: CASSSTARHNLKETQYF. The complete variable domain, with remaining parts taken from reference TRBV11-2 and TRBJ2-5, reads EAGVAQSPRYKIIEKRQSVAFWCNPISGHATLYWYQQILGQGPKLLIQFQNNGVVDDSQLPKDRFSAERLKGVDSTLKIQPAKLEDSAVYLCASSSTARHNLKETQYFGPGTRLLVL.

This chain joins TRBV15 and TRBJ2-7; 7 nucleotides align to TRBD1. The V gene end was trimmed by 0 bases and the J gene end by 2 bases; junction bases not matched to a gene: 4. CDR1 LNHNV and CDR2 YYDKDF come from the germline V gene (reference sequence). CDR3 length: 15 residues. CDR3 nucleotide sequence: TGTGCCACCAGCAGAGATAGGACAGGACCCTACGAGCAGTACTTC. This encodes CATSRDRTGPYEQYF.

There are a few counts of this clonotype. The V call is TRBV15, the J call TRBJ2-7; TRBD1 might be the D (6 bases). CDR1 and CDR2 (germline): LNHNV, YYDKDF (reference sequence). Trimming shortened V by 1 base and J by 6 bases, and 13 bases separated the two germline ends. The CDR3 consists of 14 residues. The CDR3 region has the DNA TGTGCCACCAGCAGAGGACCAGGGGATAGCGAGCAGTACTTC. Protein: CATSRGPGDSEQYF.

J is TRBJ1-6 and V is TRBV6-9; a possible D gene is TRBD1 (5 bases). The V end was cut by 4 bases, the J end by 0 bases, with 19 bases between. CDR3 length: 19 residues. Germline V gives CDR1 MNHGY, CDR2 SVAAGI. The DNA for the CDR3 is TGTGCCAGCAGTTCCATAAGGACACGTTCGAGCTCCTATAATTCACCCCTCCACTTT. Encoded protein: CASSSIRTRSSSYNSPLHF.

This clonotype was recorded many times. The chain couples TRBV11-3 to TRBJ2-1; TRBD1 is a possible D gene (5 bases). The germline CDR1 and CDR2 sequences are SGHNT and YENEEA. V was trimmed by 5 bases and J by 0 bases, leaving 14 bases between them. The CDR3 has 16 amino acids. Here the CDR3 reads CASSAQVSDSYNEQFF. CDR3 DNA sequence: TGTGCCAGCAGCGCACAGGTTTCGGACTCCTACAATGAGCAGTTCTTC.

The sample holds many counts of this clonotype. The rearrangement uses TRBV7-2 and TRBJ2-7; 7 bases line up with TRBD1. The V segment lost 5 bases and the J segment 6 bases; nucleotides outside the gene matches: 7. The CDR3 totals 13 residues. Germline V gives CDR1 SGHTA, CDR2 FQGNSA. The CDR3 DNA follows: TGTGCCAGCAGCCTTGGACAGGTAGCCGAGCAGTACTTC. The encoded protein is CASSLGQVAEQYF.

The chain employs TRBV6-1 and TRBJ2-3; tentative D call: TRBD2 (6 bases). Germline V lookup: CDR1 MNHNS, CDR2 SASEGT. The V end was cut by 3 bases, the J end by 6 bases, with 16 bases between. The CDR3 loop spans 15 amino acids. The CDR3 nucleotides read TGTGCCAGCAGTGATATGGGGGGAGTGTTGGATACGCAGTATTTT. It codes for CASSDMGGVLDTQYF.

This clonotype was seen a few times. The CDR3 loop reads CASSQVIAGDTSTDTQYF. Here the CDR3 DNA reads TGCGCCAGCAGCCAAGTTATAGCGGGAGACACTAGCACAGATACGCAGTATTTT. The V gene is TRBV4-3, the J gene TRBJ2-3, with TRBD2 identical over 9 bases. Germline V CDR1 and CDR2: LGHNA, YSLEER. Trimming removed 1 base from V and 0 bases from J; junction bases left unmatched: 8. This CDR3 comprises 18 residues.

This clonotype was counted at least ten times. The V gene is TRBV5-1, the J gene TRBJ2-3, with D maybe TRBD1 (6 bases). Germline V gene data show CDR1 as SGHRS and CDR2 as YFSETQ. V was cut by 3 bases and J by 4 bases, with 18 bases left in between. CDR3 length: 16 amino acids. The CDR3 reads CASSSVGGHRADTQYF. The CDR3 DNA follows: TGCGCCAGCAGCTCGGTTGGGGGACACCGAGCAGATACGCAGTATTTT.

This clonotype was counted only a few times. In nucleotides, the CDR3 is TGCGCCAGCAGCCAAGAGCAGGGTGTGTACGAGCAGTACTTC. Its translation is CASSQEQGVYEQYF. This chain links TRBV4-3 with TRBJ2-7, with D perhaps matching TRBD1 (5 bases). The length of the CDR3 is 14 residues. The germline V gene has CDR1 LGHNA and CDR2 YSLEER. V lost 0 bases, J lost 4 bases, and 10 bases lay in between.

This clonotype was recorded many times. The chain has TRBV12-3 or TRBV12-4 and TRBJ1-5, with no clear D. Between the trimmed V and J ends, which lost 6 bases and 4 bases, there was a span of 25 bases. The CDR3 spans 18 residues. The CDR3 reads CASSPHWTFADPNQPQHF. Here the CDR3 DNA reads TGTGCCAGCAGCCCACACTGGACTTTCGCCGACCCAAATCAGCCCCAGCATTTT.

This rearrangement joins TRBV27 to TRBJ1-5, with D hard to call. Germline assignment: CDR1 MNHEY and CDR2 SMNVEV (reference sequence). The CDR3 runs to 13 residues. Deletions cut 2 bases from V and 3 bases from J, with 5 bases between. CDR3 protein: CASSLENNQPQHF. The CDR3 nucleotides are TGTGCCAGCAGTTTAGAAAACAATCAGCCCCAGCATTTT.

A note on this clonotype: Its ends do not fully match the called genes, so a read error is possible. The chain carries TRBV9 and TRBJ2-3; TRBD2 matches at 7 bases. This CDR3 is 16 amino acids long. Germline V lookup: CDR1 SGDLS, CDR2 YYNGEE. In nucleotides, the CDR3 is TGTGCCGGCAGCGCTGGGACTAACGACCTCCGGGATACGCAGTATTTT. Amino acid sequence: CAGSAGTNDLRDTQYF.

At least ten counts were recorded for this clonotype. This rearrangement joins TRBV28 to TRBJ2-7; TRBD1 agrees at 11 bases. Germline CDR1 reads MDHEN; CDR2 reads SYDVKM. The CDR3 consists of 16 residues. The V gene end was trimmed by 5 bases and the J gene end by 6 bases; junction bases not matched to a gene: 12. Written as DNA, the CDR3 is TGTGCCAGCAGTCTCACCCCGGGACAGGGGGAAACCGAGCAGTACTTC. As protein: CASSLTPGQGETEQYF.

The chain's CDR3 is CASSIGGLAGDEQFF. The CDR3 DNA follows: TGTGCCAGTAGTATAGGCGGACTAGCGGGAGATGAGCAGTTCTTC. This chain connects TRBV19 to TRBJ2-1; TRBD2 matches 13 bases. The J segment lost 8 bases and the V segment lost 1 base, leaving 2 bases of the junction unmatched. The CDR3 covers 15 residues. Per germline, CDR1 LNHDA and CDR2 SQIVND (reference sequence).

Details on this clonotype: This may be a read error: a much more frequent sequence differs by one nucleotide. J is TRBJ2-3 and V is TRBV12-3 or TRBV12-4; no clear D gene. The V and J ends lost 2 bases and 10 bases respectively, with 19 bases between them. The CDR3 runs 15 residues. In DNA, the CDR3 is TGTGCCAGCAGTTTAAGGGCCCGAGCCCAGGATGCGCAGTATTTT. Encoded protein: CASSLRARAQDAQYF.

The chain couples TRBV5-1 to TRBJ1-1, with D perhaps TRBD1 (6 bases). Germline CDR1 reads SGHRS; CDR2 reads YFSETQ. The CDR3 covers 18 residues. Trimming left V 4 bases short and J 2 bases short, with 24 bases between. The CDR3 loop reads CASSSGGPPSGANTEAFF. In DNA form, the CDR3 reads TGCGCCAGCAGCAGTGGGGGCCCGCCCTCTGGGGCCAACACTGAAGCTTTCTTT.

This clonotype was seen many times. This sequence joins TRBV12-3 or TRBV12-4 and TRBJ2-5; D possibly uses TRBD1 or TRBD2 (6 bases each). Trimming shortened V by 3 bases and J by 2 bases, and 13 bases separated the two germline ends. This CDR3 region has 15 residues. The CDR3 DNA reads TGTGCCAGCAGTTTGGGGGCGGGGAGACAAGAGACCCAGTACTTC. This gives the protein CASSLGAGRQETQYF.

This clonotype was observed at least ten times. This chain uses TRBV28 with TRBJ1-5; D is possibly TRBD1 (6 bases). The V gene lost 1 base and the J gene lost 5 bases, with 9 bases spanning the gap. Germline-derived CDR1 and CDR2 are MDHEN and SYDVKM. The CDR3 has 14 residues. Here the CDR3 DNA reads TGTGCCAGCAGTTTATACAGGGAAGATCAGCCCCAGCATTTT. Amino acids: CASSLYREDQPQHF.

This clonotype came up a few times. This rearrangement joins TRBV15 to TRBJ1-4; the D is unclear. This CDR3 comprises 16 residues. Germline CDR1 is LNHNV and CDR2 is YYDKDF (reference sequence). Trimming left V 1 base short and J 6 bases short, with 15 bases between. The CDR3: CATSRAQERIDEKLFF. The DNA for the CDR3 is TGTGCCACCAGCAGAGCCCAGGAAAGAATCGATGAAAAACTGTTTTTT.

This clonotype has at least ten counts. This chain uses TRBV12-3 or TRBV12-4 with TRBJ2-3; 8 bases match TRBD1. This CDR3 has 15 residues. Trimming removed 3 bases from V and 2 bases from J; junction bases left unmatched: 4. The CDR3 DNA reads as TGTGCCAGCAGTTTTGGGACAGGCTACACAGATACGCAGTATTTT. Translating it yields CASSFGTGYTDTQYF.

The sample holds a few counts of this clonotype. The chain carries TRBV5-8 and TRBJ1-4, with D possibly matching TRBD1 (5 bases). V was shortened by 6 bases and J by 8 bases, with 20 bases between the two germline ends. The CDR3 is 15 residues long. Germline V gene lookup returns CDR1 SGHTS and CDR2 YDEGEE. Here the CDR3 DNA reads TGTGCCAGCAACAACCGAGGGGCACGAGGGGAAAAACTGTTTTTT. Its protein product is CASNNRGARGEKLFF.

This clonotype was counted many times. This chain joins TRBV2 and TRBJ2-7; TRBD1 matches 7 bases. Germline-derived CDR1 and CDR2 are SNHLY and FYNNEI. The V and J ends lost 3 bases and 7 bases, in that order; junction bases with no gene match: 6. The CDR3 has 13 amino acids. The CDR3 region is CASSEEQGVEQYF. In DNA, the CDR3 is TGTGCCAGCAGTGAGGAGCAGGGGGTTGAGCAGTACTTC.

This clonotype was observed many times. This chain joins TRBV2 and TRBJ1-1; D not certain. Germline V gene sequence: CDR1 SNHLY, CDR2 FYNNEI. The CDR3 consists of 14 residues. Trimming left V 4 bases short and J 0 bases short, with 9 bases between. CDR3 sequence: CASSGRQVNTEAFF. The CDR3 coding sequence is TGTGCCAGCAGTGGGCGCCAGGTGAACACTGAAGCTTTCTTT.

This clonotype was detected many times. CDR3 nucleotides: TGCGCCAGCAGCTGGGGGACTTACCTGATGGAGACCCAGTACTTC. It translates to CASSWGTYLMETQYF. V gene TRBV5-1 combines with J gene TRBJ2-5, with D maybe TRBD2 (6 bases). Trimming cost V 3 bases and J 5 bases, with 17 bases left between them. Germline CDR1 is SGHRS and CDR2 is YFSETQ. This CDR3 has 15 amino acids.

This clonotype was recorded a few times. This chain links TRBV30 with TRBJ1-4, with 7 bases identical to TRBD1. The germline CDR1 and CDR2 sequences are GTSNPN and SVGIG (reference sequence). Trimming removed 2 bases from V and 8 bases from J; junction bases left unmatched: 11. This CDR3 has 15 residues. The CDR3 nucleotides are TGTGCCTGGAGTCCTCAGACAGGGAGAGGGGAAAAACTGTTTTTT. Protein: CAWSPQTGRGEKLFF.

As to this clonotype: A read error is possible here, since a much larger clone lies one base away. This chain uses TRBV28 with TRBJ2-1; 9 bases are a match to TRBD2. This CDR3 region has 15 residues. CDR1 and CDR2 (germline): MDHEN, SYDVKM. The CDR3 coding sequence is TGTGCCAGCAGTTTCGCGGGAGGGAAGGGCAATGACCAGTTCTTC. Translated: CASSFAGGKGNDQFF.

This clonotype was seen ten or more times. This chain uses TRBV2 with TRBJ1-6; D perhaps matches TRBD1 (5 bases). The V gene's germline CDR1 is SNHLY and CDR2 FYNNEI. V dropped 2 bases and J dropped 6 bases, with 17 bases sitting between them. The CDR3 consists of 17 residues. CDR3: CASSENLDGGFNSPLHF. The CDR3, as DNA: TGTGCCAGCAGTGAAAACTTGGACGGGGGGTTTAATTCACCCCTCCACTTT.